The next 13 T cell receptor beta chains were all read from a single sample in a study of T cells in Graves' hyperthyroidism and ophthalmopathy. Amplification of TCR beta CDR3 regions used RNA as the template. The HTBI primer set drove a first-round RT-PCR of the TCR CDR3. In TCRdb, the multiplex PCR reads were re-called with MiXCR into one record per CDR3 protein. The table includes about 840,000 distinct CDR3 sequences, 38% detected once. The sample comprised blood. The source is a man between 18 and 29 years old with Graves' hyperthyroidism.

At least ten counts were recorded for this clonotype. The chain has TRBV2 and TRBJ2-7; 10 nucleotides agree with TRBD2. Looked up from germline, CDR1 is SNHLY and CDR2 is FYNNEI. This CDR3 region has 14 residues. V lost 6 bases to trimming and J lost 4 bases; unmatched junction nucleotides: 6. CDR3 region: CASSRGLAEYEQYF. CDR3 nucleotides: TGTGCCAGCAGCCGCGGACTAGCGGAGTACGAGCAGTACTTC.

The chain has TRBV7-2 and TRBJ2-2, with TRBD2 matching 9 bases. CDR3 length: 16 amino acids. With 4 bases clipped from V and 5 bases from J, the junction kept 8 bases outside the gene matches. In germline, CDR1 is SGHTA, CDR2 FQGNSA. DNA of the CDR3: TGTGCCAGCAGCTCAGTCGCGGGACTAGCAACCGGGGAGCTGTTTTTT. Translation gives CASSSVAGLATGELFF.

The chain recombines TRBV20-1 with TRBJ1-1; D might be TRBD1 (6 bases). There are 15 residues in the CDR3. Trimming took 5 bases from V and 4 from J, leaving 20 bases between them. Germline CDR1 and CDR2: DFQATT and SNEGSKA (reference sequence). The CDR3 DNA is TGCAGTGCTCCGGGACACCTTCGTTCTTTCACTGAAGCTTTCTTT. Translating gives CSAPGHLRSFTEAFF.

This clonotype was seen a handful of times. CDR3 nucleotides: TGTGCCAGCAGCTCTCAGACTAGCCGGTTCCAAGAGACCCAGTACTTC. Its protein is CASSSQTSRFQETQYF. This sequence joins TRBV7-2 and TRBJ2-5; TRBD2 matches at 7 bases. The CDR3 is 16 residues long. Trimming took 4 bases from V and 1 from J; bases not matched to a gene: 9. Germline CDR1 SGHTA, CDR2 FQGNSA.

Remarks on this clonotype: Compared with germline, one end of the junction differs, possibly owing to a read error. The CDR3 loop reads CSAGTGRF. In nucleotides, the CDR3 is TGCAGCGCCGGGACAGGGAGATTC. The V call is TRBV29-1, the J call TRBJ2-6; 9 positions agree with TRBD1. Germline assignment: CDR1 SQVTM and CDR2 ANQGSEA. CDR3 size: 8 residues.

As to this clonotype: The junction and the germline gene differ at one end; a read error may be behind it. The V and J genes are TRBV7-8 and TRBJ1-1; weak D call: TRBD1 (5 bases). There are 15 residues in the CDR3. In germline, CDR1 is SGHVS, CDR2 FQNEAQ. The DNA of the CDR3 is TGCGCCAGCAGCCAAGATCGGGGGAGGAGCACTGAAGCTTTCTTT. Translated, it gives CASSQDRGRSTEAFF.

This clonotype was detected a few times. The chain joins TRBV2 to TRBJ1-4, with 11 bases aligning to TRBD1. CDR3 length: 15 amino acids. Trimming took 7 bases from V and 7 from J; bases not matched to a gene: 8. Germline V gene data show CDR1 as SNHLY and CDR2 as FYNNEI. The CDR3 coding sequence is TGTGCCAGCAACGGACAGGGGGCATATTCTGAAAAACTGTTTTTT. Protein: CASNGQGAYSEKLFF. The whole variable domain, filled in from reference TRBV2 and TRBJ1-4, reads EPEVTQTPSHQVTQMGQEVILRCVPISNHLYFYWYRQILGQKVEFLVSFYNNEISEKSEIFDDQFSVERPDGSNFTLKIRSTKLEDSAMYFCASNGQGAYSEKLFFGSGTQLSVL.

This clonotype turned up a few times. The V gene is TRBV5-4, the J gene TRBJ2-7, with 7 bases identical to TRBD1. This CDR3 region has 13 residues. The germline V gene has CDR1 SGHNT and CDR2 YYREEE (reference sequence). The V gene end was trimmed by 6 bases and the J gene end by 0 bases; junction bases not matched to a gene: 3. The CDR3 sequence: CASNAGGSYEQYF. As DNA, the CDR3 is TGTGCCAGCAACGCAGGGGGCTCCTACGAGCAGTACTTC.

This chain links TRBV20-1 with TRBJ1-2; D not certain. CDR3 length equals 11 residues. Germline lookup yields CDR1 DFQATT and CDR2 SNEGSKA (reference sequence). Trimming pared 8 bases from V and 3 bases from J, leaving 10 bases between. The CDR3 is CSLEGDYGYTF. CDR3 in DNA: TGCAGTCTAGAGGGCGACTATGGCTACACCTTC.

The chain recombines TRBV7-2 with TRBJ2-5, with D hard to call. Trimming cost V 3 bases and J 6 bases, with 14 bases left between them. In germline, CDR1 is SGHTA, CDR2 FQGNSA. CDR3 size: 14 residues. The CDR3 region has the DNA TGTGCCAGCAGCTTGGATTTGGGCCGACAGACCCAGTACTTC. Translation: CASSLDLGRQTQYF.

This clonotype has a count of ten or more. The chain joins TRBV10-3 to TRBJ2-7; tentative D call: TRBD1 (7 bases). V was cut by 2 bases and J by 3 bases, with 14 bases left in between. This CDR3 has 15 residues. Germline CDR1 ENHRY, CDR2 SYGVKD. The CDR3 nucleotides read TGTGCCATCAGTGAGGGCGGGACAGCTTACTACGAGCAGTACTTC. Protein sequence: CAISEGGTAYYEQYF.

The chain uses TRBV2 and TRBJ1-6; no reliable D call. The V and J ends lost 0 bases and 6 bases respectively, with 6 bases between them. This CDR3 is 14 amino acids long. Germline values: CDR1 SNHLY, CDR2 FYNNEI. The CDR3 nucleotides read TGTGCCAGCAGTGAAGCTGGGAGTAATTCACCCCTCCACTTT. The encoded protein is CASSEAGSNSPLHF.

Details on this clonotype: This may arise from a read error, as a much more abundant clone is one base away. V usage is TRBV12-3 or TRBV12-4 and J usage is TRBJ2-2; 8 bases align to TRBD2. After removal of 4 bases from V and 3 bases from J, the junction contained 1 base not matched to a gene. This CDR3 comprises 14 residues. CDR3 in DNA: TGTGCCAGCAGTTGGCGGGAGGACACCGGGGAGCTGTTTTTT. It codes for CASSWREDTGELFF.